The 27 T cell receptor beta chains reported below all come from one sample, sequenced in a study of blood T cell repertoires in COVID-19. Assay: immunoSEQ multiplex PCR; the TCRdb copy retains only in-frame clones and omits some. This table has 45,000 to 55,000 clones, more than 70% appearing once. Sequencing was carried out using peripheral blood. The receptors derive from a man between 65 and 79 years old with active COVID-19.

This chain connects TRBV10-3 to TRBJ2-7; a possible D gene is TRBD2 (6 bases). Per the germline V gene, CDR1 is ENHRY and CDR2 is SYGVKD. This CDR3 has 14 residues. Trimming removed 5 bases from V and 0 bases from J, with 11 bases in between. CDR3 loop: CAISPGLASYEQYF. The DNA for the CDR3 is TGTGCCATCAGTCCGGGACTGGCCTCCTACGAGCAGTACTTC.

The chain combines TRBV30 with TRBJ1-1, with a weak D call TRBD1 (6 bases). Germline CDR1 GTSNPN, CDR2 SVGIG (reference sequence). V shed 5 bases and J shed 11 bases, with 12 bases lying between them. CDR3 length: 10 residues. CDR3 residues: CAWGTGTAFF. The CDR3 DNA sequence: TGTGCCTGGGGAACAGGGACGGCTTTCTTT.

As regards this clone: At one boundary the junction diverges from the germline segment, which might be a read error. The chain couples TRBV7-7 to TRBJ2-3; D remains unclear. Germline assignment: CDR1 SSHAT and CDR2 FNYEAQ (reference sequence). The CDR3 length is 15 residues. The CDR3 DNA reads as TGTGCTAGCAGCCTAGGATCCCAGGGCACAGATACGCAGTATTTT. Translation: CASSLGSQGTDTQYF.

This chain's CDR3 is CASSQDRPWGGATYGYTF. In DNA, the CDR3 is TGTGCCAGCAGCCAAGATCGGCCCTGGGGCGGGGCGACCTATGGCTACACCTTC. J is TRBJ1-2 and V is TRBV3-1 (or the pseudogene TRBV3-2); weak D call: TRBD1 (5 bases). V was cut by 0 bases and J by 4 bases, with 21 bases left in between. CDR3 length: 18 residues. Germline CDR1 is LGHDT and CDR2 is YNNKEL (reference sequence).

The V call is TRBV19, the J call TRBJ2-3; D is undetermined. Germline V gene sequence: CDR1 LNHDA, CDR2 SQIVND (reference sequence). With 5 bases removed from V and 5 bases from J, the gap between germline ends came to 11 bases. The CDR3 runs to 13 residues. Written as DNA, the CDR3 is TGTGCCAGTAGTCCCCCCCTAAGAGATACGCAGTATTTT. It translates to CASSPPLRDTQYF.

The chain uses TRBV18 and TRBJ1-3; D gene ambiguous. CDR1 KGHSH and CDR2 LQKENI come from the germline V gene. V was pared by 2 bases and J by 0 bases, with 14 bases between. There are 17 residues in the CDR3. The CDR3 DNA reads TGTGCCAGCTCACCAGGTTCAGGCCTCAACTCTGGAAACACCATATATTTT. Translating it yields CASSPGSGLNSGNTIYF. The entire variable domain, with the rest obtained from reference TRBV18 and TRBJ1-3, is as follows: NAGVMQNPRHLVRRRGQEARLRCSPMKGHSHVYWYRQLPEEGLKFMVYLQKENIIDESGMPKERFSAEFPKEGPSILRIQQVVRGDSAAYFCASSPGSGLNSGNTIYFGEGSWLTVV.

J is TRBJ1-1 and V is TRBV7-8; D unresolved. The CDR3 covers 14 residues. V lost 1 base, J lost 1 base, and 7 bases lay in between. Germline lookup yields CDR1 SGHVS and CDR2 FQNEAQ. CDR3 amino acids: CASSLVHRNTEAFF. The CDR3 DNA sequence: TGTGCCAGCAGCTTAGTACACCGGAACACTGAAGCTTTCTTT. Full variable domain (remainder filled in from reference TRBV7-8 and TRBJ1-1): GAGVSQSPRYKVAKRGQDVALRCDPISGHVSLFWYQQALGQGPEFLTYFQNEAQLDKSGLPSDRFFAERPEGSVSTLKIQRTQQEDSAVYLCASSLVHRNTEAFFGQGTRLTVV.

In its sample, this clone was seen a few times. The chain recombines TRBV2 with TRBJ1-5; 7 bases agree with TRBD1. This CDR3 has 13 residues. Germline assignment: CDR1 SNHLY and CDR2 FYNNEI. The V segment lost 8 bases and the J segment 2 bases; nucleotides outside the gene matches: 3. Written as DNA, the CDR3 is TGTGCCAGCGGCGGGACAGGCAATCAGCCCCAGCATTTT. This gives the protein CASGGTGNQPQHF.

The rearrangement joins TRBV7-9 to TRBJ2-5, with TRBD1 matching 8 bases. The CDR3 covers 15 residues. Trimming at V came to 5 bases and at J to 0 bases, leaving 5 bases not matched to a gene. CDR1 and CDR2 (germline): SEHNR, FQNEAQ (reference sequence). This CDR3 is CASSPGQGDQETQYF. In DNA, the CDR3 is TGTGCCAGCAGCCCAGGACAGGGCGACCAAGAGACCCAGTACTTC.

In this sample, this clone turned up once. The chain carries TRBV14 and TRBJ2-5; 8 bases match TRBD2. After removal of 4 bases from V and 5 bases from J, the junction contained 15 bases not matched to a gene. The V gene's germline CDR1 is SGHDN and CDR2 FVKESK. This CDR3 has 17 amino acids. For the CDR3, the DNA is TGTGCCAGCAGCCCCCCGCGGACTAGCTGGTCGGTGGAGACCCAGTACTTC. Protein product: CASSPPRTSWSVETQYF.

The chain joins TRBV7-8 to TRBJ1-3; D might be TRBD1 (5 bases). There are 14 residues in the CDR3. Looked up from germline, CDR1 is SGHVS and CDR2 is FQNEAQ. V was pared by 1 base and J by 2 bases, with 6 bases between. CDR3 nucleotides: TGTGCCAGCAGCTTAGACAGGCCTGGAAACACCATATATTTT. It translates to CASSLDRPGNTIYF.

This clone has a handful of counts. This chain uses TRBV7-2 with TRBJ1-6; 7 bases align to TRBD1. Germline assignment: CDR1 SGHTA and CDR2 FQGNSA. J gave up 7 bases and V 5 bases, and 5 bases lay outside the gene matches. The CDR3 runs 14 residues. The CDR3 DNA is TGTGCCAGCAGCCTCCGGGACAGCAATTCACCCCTCCACTTT. Its translation: CASSLRDSNSPLHF.

This clone was found many times. The chain combines TRBV25-1 with TRBJ1-1; 7 bases align to TRBD1. The trim removed 4 bases at V and 1 base at J, leaving 3 bases unmatched. The germline V gene encodes CDR1 MGHDK and CDR2 SYGVNS. The CDR3 length is 14 residues. This chain's CDR3 is CASSAYRGNTEAFF. DNA of the CDR3: TGTGCCAGCAGTGCCTACAGGGGGAACACTGAAGCTTTCTTT.

The V call is TRBV10-3, the J call TRBJ1-1; TRBD1 aligns across 10 bases. CDR3 size: 14 residues. Germline CDR1 is ENHRY and CDR2 is SYGVKD. With V trimmed by 5 bases and J by 8 bases, 8 bases remained unmatched. The CDR3 nucleotides read TGTGCCATCAGTCCAGGACAGGGGGGAATCGAAGCTTTCTTT. It translates to CAISPGQGGIEAFF.

The gene calls are TRBV13 and TRBJ2-5; D unclear. V shed 4 bases and J shed 7 bases, with 7 bases lying between them. Germline CDR1 is PRHDT and CDR2 is FYEKMQ (reference sequence). The CDR3 totals 11 residues. CDR3 residues: CASSSTGTQYF. CDR3 DNA: TGTGCCAGCAGCTCAACGGGGACCCAGTACTTC. Full variable domain (missing parts from reference TRBV13 and TRBJ2-5): AAGVIQSPRHLIKEKRETATLKCYPIPRHDTVYWYQQGPGQDPQFLISFYEKMQSDKGSIPDRFSAQQFSDYHSELNMSSLELGDSALYFCASSSTGTQYFGPGTRLLVL.

V gene TRBV6-4 combines with J gene TRBJ2-3; 11 bases fit TRBD2. The CDR3 is made up of 15 amino acids. V shed 8 bases and J 1 base; nucleotides not matched to a gene: 5. Germline values: CDR1 MRHNA, CDR2 SNTAGT. CDR3 protein: CASGPLAGGTDTQYF. The DNA for the CDR3 is TGTGCCAGCGGGCCACTAGCGGGGGGCACAGATACGCAGTATTTT.

CDR3 sequence: CASSQAGEQYF. In nucleotides, the CDR3 is TGCGCCAGCAGCCAAGCGGGCGAGCAGTACTTC. This chain joins TRBV4-3 and TRBJ2-7; D call uncertain. This CDR3 is 11 amino acids long. The germline gives CDR1 LGHNA, CDR2 YSLEER. V lost 1 base to trimming and J lost 6 bases, with 4 bases between them.

There are many counts of this clone. The gene calls are TRBV28 and TRBJ2-7; 7 positions match TRBD1. The CDR3 contains 17 residues. V lost 6 bases to trimming and J lost 5 bases; unmatched junction nucleotides: 19. CDR1 is MDHEN and CDR2 is SYDVKM in the germline V gene. The CDR3 DNA sequence: TGTGCCAGCAGCCAACTACCCAGACAGGGCGGACACCACGAGCAGTACTTC. Translation: CASSQLPRQGGHHEQYF.

This chain links TRBV11-3 with TRBJ2-1; TRBD2 might be the D (6 bases). Germline loops: CDR1 SGHNT, CDR2 YENEEA. There are 16 residues in the CDR3. Between the trimmed V and J ends, which lost 4 bases and 2 bases, there was a span of 15 bases. This chain's CDR3 is CASSSGWGDPYNEQFF. For the CDR3, the DNA is TGTGCCAGCAGCTCCGGGTGGGGGGACCCCTACAATGAGCAGTTCTTC.

This sequence joins TRBV6-5 and TRBJ2-1; tentatively, D is TRBD1 (6 bases). This CDR3 region has 16 residues. CDR1 and CDR2 from the germline V gene are MNHEY and SVGAGI. V was clipped by 2 bases and J by 0 bases, with 11 bases between them. CDR3 nucleotides: TGTGCCAGCAGTTACGGGCAGGGGCCCTCCTACAATGAGCAGTTCTTC. This gives the protein CASSYGQGPSYNEQFF.

The chain couples TRBV5-1 to TRBJ2-2; D is perhaps TRBD1 (5 bases). Trimming took 9 bases from V and 6 from J, leaving 21 bases between them. The CDR3 totals 15 residues. The germline gives CDR1 SGHRS, CDR2 YFSETQ. CDR3 protein: CATATEQQVSGELFF. The CDR3 nucleotides are TGCGCCACCGCTACCGAACAACAGGTTTCCGGGGAGCTGTTTTTT.

The chain links TRBV11-3 to TRBJ2-7; D might be TRBD1 (6 bases). V was cut by 2 bases and J by 2 bases, with 10 bases left in between. Germline loops: CDR1 SGHNT, CDR2 YENEEA. This CDR3 has 14 residues. The CDR3 protein is CASSLLGATYEQYF. The CDR3 coding sequence is TGTGCCAGCAGCTTATTGGGGGCGACCTACGAGCAGTACTTC. The whole variable domain, filled in from reference TRBV11-3 and TRBJ2-7, reads EAGVVQSPRYKIIEKKQPVAFWCNPISGHNTLYWYLQNLGQGPELLIRYENEEAVDDSQLPKDRFSAERLKGVDSTLKIQPAELGDSAVYLCASSLLGATYEQYFGPGTRLTVT.

V and J are TRBV5-1 and TRBJ2-1; TRBD2 aligns across 7 bases. The germline V gene encodes CDR1 SGHRS and CDR2 YFSETQ. Trimming at V came to 0 bases and at J to 5 bases, leaving 8 bases not matched to a gene. The CDR3 consists of 16 residues. CDR3 protein: CASSLVGGSSDNEQFF. The CDR3 coding sequence is TGCGCCAGCAGCTTGGTGGGAGGGAGTAGCGACAATGAGCAGTTCTTC.

This rearrangement joins TRBV5-1 to TRBJ2-3; no reliable D call. Trimming took 1 base from V and 5 from J, leaving 5 bases between them. The CDR3 length is 12 residues. Germline V gene data show CDR1 as SGHRS and CDR2 as YFSETQ. The CDR3 DNA follows: TGCGCCAGCAGCTTGCACGGAGATACGCAGTATTTT. It specifies CASSLHGDTQYF.

V usage is TRBV9 and J usage is TRBJ2-1, with TRBD1 as a possible D gene (6 bases). The CDR3 is 12 residues long. V was shortened by 4 bases and J by 10 bases, with 12 bases between the two germline ends. Per germline, CDR1 SGDLS and CDR2 YYNGEE. CDR3 in DNA: TGTGCCAGCAGCCTACACGACAGGGAGCAGTTCTTC. This gives the protein CASSLHDREQFF.

The rearrangement uses TRBV4-2 and TRBJ1-2, with TRBD1 matching 7 bases. Germline V CDR1 and CDR2: LGHNA, YNFKEQ. J gave up 2 bases and V 3 bases, and 0 bases lay outside the gene matches. There are 13 residues in the CDR3. CDR3 loop: CASSQDRNYGYTF. CDR3 DNA sequence: TGTGCCAGCAGCCAGGACAGGAACTATGGCTACACCTTC.

The chain has TRBV10-3 and TRBJ2-7; a weak D match, TRBD2 (6 bases). The CDR3 contains 13 residues. CDR1 is ENHRY and CDR2 is SYGVKD in the germline V gene. The V gene lost 4 bases and the J gene lost 2 bases, with 9 bases spanning the gap. The CDR3 here is CAISGGGAYEQYF. The DNA for the CDR3 is TGTGCCATCAGTGGGGGCGGGGCCTACGAGCAGTACTTC.